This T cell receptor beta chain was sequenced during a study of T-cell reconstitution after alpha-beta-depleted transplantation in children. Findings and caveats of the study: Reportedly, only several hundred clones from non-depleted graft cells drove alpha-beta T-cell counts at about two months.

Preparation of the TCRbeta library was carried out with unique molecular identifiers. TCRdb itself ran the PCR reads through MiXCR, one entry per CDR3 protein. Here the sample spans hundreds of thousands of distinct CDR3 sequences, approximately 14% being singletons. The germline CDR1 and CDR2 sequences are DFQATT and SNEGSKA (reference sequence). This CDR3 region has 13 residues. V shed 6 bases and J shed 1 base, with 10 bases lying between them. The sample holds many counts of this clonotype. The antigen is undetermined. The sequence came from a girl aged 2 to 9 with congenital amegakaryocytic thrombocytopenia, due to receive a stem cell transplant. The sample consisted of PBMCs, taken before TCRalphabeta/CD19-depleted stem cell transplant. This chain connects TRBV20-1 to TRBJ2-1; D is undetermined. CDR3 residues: CSAEAVSYNEQFF. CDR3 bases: TGCAGTGCAGAGGCGGTATCCTACAATGAGCAGTTCTTC.